This entry features one T cell receptor (beta chain) sequence. The data were taken from a study of T-cell reconstitution after alpha-beta-depleted transplantation in children. Preparation of the TCRbeta library involved a method that used unique molecular identifiers. TCRdb passed the PCR reads through MiXCR, listing each CDR3 protein once. Among about 540,000 distinct CDR3 sequences listed, about 16% were seen once. The CDR3 consists of 12 residues. Germline V gives CDR1 SQVTM, CDR2 ANQGSEA. V was shortened by 3 bases and J by 2 bases, with 8 bases between the two germline ends. This clonotype was sampled from a human donor who donated a stem cell graft to a child with acute lymphoblastic leukemia. The source was PBMCs from the stem cell graft donor, collected from the stem cell graft. The rearrangement uses TRBV29-1 and TRBJ2-7, with D possibly being TRBD2 (6 bases). The CDR3 loop is CSVEEGPYEQYF. As DNA, the CDR3 is TGCAGCGTTGAGGAGGGCCCCTACGAGCAGTACTTC.